This T cell receptor (beta chain) originates from a study of T cell responses to AZD1222 COVID-19 vaccine. Details on this clone: Its specificity is unknown.

Trimming left V 5 bases short and J 5 bases short, with 18 bases between. The CDR3 is 15 residues long. CDR1 MNHEY and CDR2 SMNVEV come from the germline V gene (reference sequence). Repertoires were generated with immunoSEQ multiplex PCR, while TCRdb's copy carries only in-frame clones and drops some. The sample carries approximately 130,000 clones, 86% recorded once. Pooled together were second doses at about 4 or about 12 weeks. Broader study findings: Unmutated variant regions are reportedly targeted by nearly half of spike-specific TCRs.

The V call is TRBV27, the J call TRBJ1-2; possibly TRBD1 for D (5 bases). This sample comprised peripheral blood, obtained 28 days after the second AZD1222 dose. The receptor comes from an adult who received the AZD1222 COVID-19 vaccine. The CDR3 sequence: CASSLAGSRGYGYTF. CDR3 nucleotide sequence: TGTGCCAGCAGTCTGGCAGGCTCGCGGGGGTATGGCTACACCTTC.